The source of this TCR beta chain is a study of T cell repertoires in ileal Crohn's disease. Study context: At surgery, around 40% of patients smoked, with median disease duration approximately 8 years.

CDR3 length equals 11 residues. Between the trimmed V and J ends, which lost 6 bases and 6 bases, there was a span of 6 bases. In germline, CDR1 is KGHSH, CDR2 LQKENI. Produced via immunoSEQ multiplex PCR; TCRdb's table is partial and in-frame only. The sample records roughly 15,000 clones, 75% to 80% being singletons. Time point described: inflamed ileum from the surgical specimen. Eligibility required adulthood, ileal or ileocolonic Crohn's disease and indicated ileocolonic resection. This clone was recorded a few times. No antigen is known for it. General observations from the study: Sorted CD8 T cells held more high-frequency clones than CD4.

This chain uses TRBV18 with TRBJ1-3; D gene uncertain. The TCR sequence derives from an adult with Crohn's disease. Sequencing was carried out using ileal tissue. CDR3 loop: CASSSENTIYF. Here the CDR3 DNA reads TGTGCCAGCTCTTCGGAAAACACCATATATTTT.